This T cell receptor (beta chain) was recovered during a study of identical twins. TCRdb ran MiXCR on the 5' RACE reads and lists one entry per CDR3 protein. The profile shows over 500,000 distinct CDR3 sequences, roughly 21% of them singletons. Germline-derived CDR1 and CDR2 are MNHNY and SVGAGI (reference sequence). V was shortened by 11 bases and J by 3 bases, with 8 bases between the two germline ends. This CDR3 is 11 amino acids long. In addition, the sample was reused for a study of T cells expressing NK-cell markers. That source reports: Only alpha-beta TCR T cells were sorted in several experiments, using an anti-gamma-delta TCR antibody. Dominant NKG2C+ clonotypes in roughly 6 donors made up roughly 1.0-7.0% of CD8+ T cells.

The chain recombines TRBV6-6 with TRBJ2-1; maybe TRBD1 (6 bases). This clonotype was sampled from a woman aged 18-29 years in good health. Input material: CD4+ T cells sorted from blood. The CDR3 region is CAGGNYNEQFF. The CDR3 DNA reads TGTGCCGGGGGCAACTACAATGAGCAGTTCTTC.